Sequencing of this T cell receptor (beta chain) was carried out in a study of OX40 agonist ivuxolimab in advanced cancers. Deletions cut 8 bases from V and 4 bases from J, with 8 bases between. Germline assignment: CDR1 LNHDA and CDR2 SQIVND (reference sequence). The CDR3 extends over 12 amino acids. Libraries were prepared by immunoSEQ multiplex PCR; TCRdb keeps only in-frame clonotypes and omits some of them. The repertoire holds over 45,000 clones, roughly 87% seen once, with 11% to 15% in the top ten. This specimen was CD4+ or CD8+ T cells sorted from blood, taken in a trial of the OX40 agonist ivuxolimab. This chain links TRBV19 with TRBJ2-2; D gene ambiguous. This receptor was taken from an adult with an advanced solid tumor such as melanoma, head and neck, liver or kidney cancer. DNA for the CDR3: TGTGCCAGTGACCGAGGCACCGGGGAGCTGTTTTTT. This sequence encodes CASDRGTGELFF.